These 26 T cell receptor beta chains were all obtained from the same sample, sequenced in a study of neoadjuvant anti-PD-1 for oral cavity cancer. Data came from immunoSEQ multiplex PCR; TCRdb stores just in-frame clones and leaves some out. The sample holds thousands of clones, 60% seen once. The sample here was tumor tissue, taken before nivolumab (anti-PD-1) treatment. Receptors originate from a person aged 35 to 85 with oral cavity squamous cell carcinoma.

J is TRBJ1-4 and V is TRBV7-8; 7 bases align to TRBD1. This CDR3 is built from 14 residues. V gave up 7 bases and J gave up 12 bases; unmatched junction bases: 14. CDR1 and CDR2 (germline): SGHVS, FQNEAQ. This CDR3 is CASTQGGRKNELFF. The CDR3, as DNA: TGTGCCAGCACCCAGGGGGGCCGGAAAAATGAACTGTTTTTT.

This chain uses TRBV7-9 with TRBJ2-5; TRBD2 aligns across 14 bases. The V gene end was trimmed by 4 bases and the J gene end by 5 bases; junction bases not matched to a gene: 3. Germline CDR1 and CDR2: SEHNR and FQNEAQ (reference sequence). The CDR3 has 15 amino acids. CDR3 residues: CASSWGLAGAETQYF. The CDR3 nucleotides read TGTGCCAGCAGCTGGGGACTAGCGGGGGCCGAGACCCAGTACTTC.

The CDR3 coding sequence is TGTGCTAGTGGTTTGGCAGGTACGGGGGAGCTGTTTTTT. It yields the protein CASGLAGTGELFF. The V and J genes are TRBV12-5 and TRBJ2-2, with D unresolved. Germline CDR1 is LGHNT and CDR2 is FRNRAP. V was shortened by 1 base and J by 8 bases, with 8 bases between the two germline ends. This CDR3 has 13 amino acids. The variable domain in full, completed from reference TRBV12-5 and TRBJ2-2, reads DARVTQTPRHKVTEMGQEVTMRCQPILGHNTVFWYRQTMMQGLELLAYFRNRAPLDDSGMPKDRFSAEMPDATLATLKIQPSEPRDSAVYFCASGLAGTGELFFGEGSRLTVL.

The genes are TRBV11-3 and TRBJ2-1; perhaps TRBD1 as D (6 bases). V was cut by 0 bases and J by 5 bases, with 14 bases left in between. Germline V gene lookup returns CDR1 SGHNT and CDR2 YENEEA. CDR3 length equals 16 residues. This CDR3 is CASSLEQGGVNNEQFF. The CDR3 DNA follows: TGTGCCAGCAGCTTAGAACAGGGCGGAGTTAACAATGAGCAGTTCTTC. Based on the CDR3 plus reference TRBV11-3 and TRBJ2-1, the full variable domain is EAGVVQSPRYKIIEKKQPVAFWCNPISGHNTLYWYLQNLGQGPELLIRYENEEAVDDSQLPKDRFSAERLKGVDSTLKIQPAELGDSAVYLCASSLEQGGVNNEQFFGPGTRLTVL.

The gene calls are TRBV28 and TRBJ1-4; 7 bases align to TRBD1. After removal of 4 bases from V and 6 bases from J, the junction contained 5 bases not matched to a gene. This CDR3 comprises 14 residues. Germline values: CDR1 MDHEN, CDR2 SYDVKM. CDR3 DNA: TGTGCCAGCAGTTCGGTCAGGGGGTATGAAAAACTGTTTTTT. Encoded protein: CASSSVRGYEKLFF.

This clone has a handful of counts. The V gene is TRBV7-9, the J gene TRBJ1-2; TRBD1 matches at 7 bases. The CDR3 contains 16 residues. Trimming removed 0 bases from V and 1 base from J; junction bases left unmatched: 5. Germline V gene lookup returns CDR1 SEHNR and CDR2 FQNEAQ (reference sequence). The CDR3 here is CASSLAEAGGNYGYTF. The CDR3 DNA is TGTGCCAGCAGCTTAGCGGAGGCAGGGGGTAACTATGGCTACACCTTC.

This clone was recorded only once. V is TRBV11-2 and J is TRBJ2-1; tentatively, D is TRBD1 (6 bases). V was shortened by 5 bases and J by 7 bases, with 24 bases between the two germline ends. The CDR3 is 17 residues long. Germline loops: CDR1 SGHAT, CDR2 FQNNGV. The CDR3 DNA reads as TGTGCCAGCAGCAAAACAGGGCAAGGTTTAAAGGTTAATGAGCAGTTCTTC. Residues: CASSKTGQGLKVNEQFF.

This sequence joins TRBV2 and TRBJ2-3, with TRBD2 as a possible D gene (6 bases). Germline CDR1 SNHLY, CDR2 FYNNEI. This CDR3 region has 16 residues. The V end was cut by 5 bases, the J end by 0 bases, with 15 bases between. The CDR3 sequence is CASSPGTSASTDTQYF. The CDR3, as DNA: TGTGCCAGCAGTCCCGGGACTTCAGCTAGCACAGATACGCAGTATTTT.

The chain employs TRBV6-5 and TRBJ1-2; D is possibly TRBD1 (6 bases). Trimming removed 2 bases at V and 8 bases at J, with 18 bases between. The CDR3 contains 15 residues. CDR1 and CDR2 from the germline V gene are MNHEY and SVGAGI. Here the CDR3 reads CASSYHGGAGDGYTF. CDR3 nucleotide sequence: TGTGCCAGCAGTTACCACGGGGGGGCGGGGGACGGCTACACCTTC.

This clone was seen a handful of times. The chain recombines TRBV6-5 with TRBJ1-5; the D gene is possibly TRBD1 (5 bases). The germline V gene encodes CDR1 MNHEY and CDR2 SVGAGI. The length of the CDR3 is 14 residues. The germline V and J ends were trimmed by 6 bases and 2 bases, with 11 bases remaining between them. CDR3 nucleotides: TGTGCCAGCAGGCGAACAGGTCGCAATCAGCCCCAGCATTTT. Translation: CASRRTGRNQPQHF.

The chain carries TRBV27 and TRBJ1-1; 11 nucleotides align to TRBD1. V was clipped by 7 bases and J by 6 bases; unmatched bases: 10. The CDR3 has 15 amino acids. CDR1 is MNHEY and CDR2 is SMNVEV in the germline V gene (reference sequence). CDR3 sequence: CASISWDRGTPEAFF. The CDR3, as DNA: TGTGCCAGCATATCCTGGGACAGGGGGACCCCTGAAGCTTTCTTT.

This clone was seen once. The chain carries TRBV19 and TRBJ2-3; the D is unclear. The CDR3 extends over 11 amino acids. The germline CDR1 and CDR2 sequences are LNHDA and SQIVND (reference sequence). Between the trimmed V and J ends, which lost 0 bases and 6 bases, there was a span of 1 base. The CDR3 sequence is CASSIDDTQYF. For the CDR3, the DNA is TGTGCCAGTAGTATAGATGATACGCAGTATTTT.

The V call is TRBV13, the J call TRBJ2-1; maybe TRBD1 (5 bases). The V end lost 6 bases, the J end lost 5 bases, and 17 bases lay between the germline ends. This CDR3 region has 15 residues. From germline, CDR1 is PRHDT and CDR2 FYEKMQ (reference sequence). As DNA, the CDR3 is TGTGCCAGCAGTCTTTCAGGGAAGGGGCACAATGAGCAGTTCTTC. As protein: CASSLSGKGHNEQFF.

The V gene is TRBV6-6, the J gene TRBJ2-7, with TRBD2 matching over 12 bases. The CDR3 covers 14 residues. Unmatched junction bases numbered 3, after V lost 6 bases and J lost 3 bases. Germline CDR1 MNHNY, CDR2 SVGAGI (reference sequence). DNA for the CDR3: TGTGCCAGCAGGAGGACTAGCGGGGACTACGAGCAGTACTTC. Residues: CASRRTSGDYEQYF.

A remark on this clone: A read error may produce the germline difference seen at one junction end. The chain recombines TRBV19 with TRBJ2-2, with TRBD2 identical over 7 bases. CDR1 is LNHDA and CDR2 is SQIVND in the germline V gene (reference sequence). The CDR3 is made up of 17 amino acids. CDR3 region: CASSIGSGGSKTGELFF. In nucleotides, the CDR3 is TGTGCCAGTAGTATAGGTTCGGGAGGTTCGAAGACCGGGGAGCTGTTTTTT.

V usage is TRBV6-1 and J usage is TRBJ1-5; D possibly corresponds to TRBD1 (6 bases). Germline V gives CDR1 MNHNS, CDR2 SASEGT. This CDR3 has 15 residues. The ends were cut back, 8 bases at V and 5 bases at J, with 19 bases in the middle. The CDR3 sequence is CASSRGGQPDQPQHF. CDR3 DNA: TGTGCCAGCTCGCGAGGGGGTCAGCCCGATCAGCCCCAGCATTTT.

The V and J genes are TRBV5-1 and TRBJ2-3; D gene uncertain. Germline CDR1 is SGHRS and CDR2 is YFSETQ. The CDR3 is made up of 11 amino acids. Trimming took 5 bases from V and 5 from J, leaving 6 bases between them. This CDR3 is CASRYLDTQYF. As DNA, the CDR3 is TGCGCCAGCAGATACTTAGATACGCAGTATTTT.

The chain has TRBV6-1 and TRBJ2-5; the match to TRBD1 covers 7 bases. After removal of 2 bases from V and 2 bases from J, the junction contained 2 bases not matched to a gene. This CDR3 has 14 amino acids. Per the germline V gene, CDR1 is MNHNS and CDR2 is SASEGT. The chain's CDR3 is CASSENRGQETQYF. DNA for the CDR3: TGTGCCAGCAGTGAAAACAGGGGTCAAGAGACCCAGTACTTC.

V is TRBV5-1 and J is TRBJ1-2, with D perhaps matching TRBD1 (6 bases). The CDR3 runs to 15 residues. Trimming shortened V by 1 base and J by 0 bases, and 10 bases separated the two germline ends. CDR1 SGHRS and CDR2 YFSETQ come from the germline V gene. CDR3 DNA: TGCGCCAGCAGCTTGAACAGGGCTACTAACTATGGCTACACCTTC. Its translation: CASSLNRATNYGYTF.

This clone was detected a few times. This chain links TRBV5-4 with TRBJ2-5; 7 nucleotides match TRBD2. V lost 2 bases, J lost 2 bases, and 6 bases stayed unmatched. CDR1 is SGHNT, CDR2 YYREEE, per germline (reference sequence). CDR3 length equals 15 residues. The CDR3 reads CASSFGKRGQETQYF. The CDR3 nucleotides read TGTGCCAGCAGCTTTGGGAAGCGGGGACAAGAGACCCAGTACTTC.

The gene calls are TRBV4-1 and TRBJ1-1; D is perhaps TRBD1 (5 bases). The CDR3 is 15 residues long. V was shortened by 1 base and J by 2 bases, with 11 bases between the two germline ends. Germline values: CDR1 MGHRA, CDR2 YSYEKL. Here the CDR3 reads CASSQVLRGNTEAFF. The DNA for the CDR3 is TGCGCCAGCAGCCAAGTGTTGAGGGGTAACACTGAAGCTTTCTTT.

The chain couples TRBV10-3 to TRBJ1-5; TRBD1 is a possible D gene (5 bases). There are 13 residues in the CDR3. Trimming cost V 7 bases and J 4 bases, with 11 bases left between them. Germline CDR1 ENHRY, CDR2 SYGVKD. CDR3 nucleotides: TGTGCCATCAAGCAGGGTCAAAATCAGCCCCAGCATTTT. It codes for CAIKQGQNQPQHF.

The rearrangement links TRBV7-8 to TRBJ2-3, with D possibly matching TRBD2 (7 bases). Per germline, CDR1 SGHVS and CDR2 FQNEAQ. V was cut by 5 bases and J by 6 bases, with 24 bases left in between. The length of the CDR3 is 17 residues. CDR3 in DNA: TGTGCCAGCAGCCCCCAGGCGGGGGCGCGCCGTAGGGATACGCAGTATTTT. Amino acid sequence: CASSPQAGARRRDTQYF. Variable domain in full (rest from reference TRBV7-8 and TRBJ2-3): GAGVSQSPRYKVAKRGQDVALRCDPISGHVSLFWYQQALGQGPEFLTYFQNEAQLDKSGLPSDRFFAERPEGSVSTLKIQRTQQEDSAVYLCASSPQAGARRRDTQYFGPGTRLTVL.

The rearrangement uses TRBV5-6 and TRBJ1-1, with unresolved D. Germline V gene data show CDR1 as SGHDT and CDR2 as YYEEEE. Trimming removed 1 base from V and 4 bases from J, with 8 bases in between. The CDR3 extends over 13 amino acids. The CDR3 protein is CASSLFLGTEAFF. The CDR3 DNA is TGTGCCAGCAGCTTGTTCCTGGGCACTGAAGCTTTCTTT.

CDR3 loop: CSVWGGLAGPSYEQFF. The CDR3 DNA is TGCAGCGTTTGGGGTGGACTAGCCGGCCCCTCTTATGAGCAGTTCTTC. The chain has TRBV29-1 and TRBJ2-1; 8 bases align to TRBD2. Germline V gene data show CDR1 as SQVTM and CDR2 as ANQGSEA. The CDR3 has 16 residues. V shed 5 bases and J 8 bases; nucleotides not matched to a gene: 17.

This clone was observed a single time. The V gene is TRBV19, the J gene TRBJ2-1, with D possibly TRBD2 on 6 matching bases. Germline loops: CDR1 LNHDA, CDR2 SQIVND (reference sequence). The CDR3 length is 14 residues. Trimming shortened V by 5 bases and J by 7 bases, and 15 bases separated the two germline ends. CDR3 DNA sequence: TGTGCCAGTAGTCAACCGGGAGAGAAAAATGAGCAGTTCTTC. The encoded protein is CASSQPGEKNEQFF.